This T cell receptor beta chain was sequenced in a study of neurological immune-mediated disorders. MiXCR was run by TCRdb on the 5' RACE reads, yielding one entry per CDR3 protein. The sample contains over 65,000 distinct CDR3 sequences, roughly 2.6% of which appear only once. Unsorted libraries came from 2 million PBMCs stored at -80 °C. Findings and caveats of the study: Across subjects, no CDR3 amino acid sequence appeared in expanded clones of more than one subject, a finding that suggested private repertoires in all groups.

Unmatched junction bases numbered 9, after V lost 4 bases and J lost 1 base. Germline V lookup: CDR1 LGHDT, CDR2 YNNKEL (reference sequence). The CDR3 consists of 16 residues. This clonotype was counted many times. Its antigen is unknown. Sequenced: PBMCs. This chain joins TRBV3-1 and TRBJ1-1; TRBD1 matches at 7 bases. The clonotype comes from a woman in her twenties or thirties with multiple sclerosis. The CDR3 sequence is CASSRQGYRGNTEAFF. CDR3 DNA sequence: TGTGCCAGCAGCCGACAGGGTTACAGAGGGAACACTGAAGCTTTCTTT.